The clone carrying this T cell receptor (beta chain) was picked up a small number of times. This entry comes from a study of blood T cell repertoires in COVID-19. Profiled with immunoSEQ multiplex PCR; TCRdb holds only in-frame clones, not every one. The profile shows 110,000 to 150,000 clones, approximately 82% of them singletons. The CDR3 runs to 16 residues. Trimming shortened V by 3 bases and J by 1 base, and 15 bases separated the two germline ends. In germline, CDR1 is LGHNA, CDR2 YSLEER. The sample taken for sequencing was peripheral blood. This chain uses TRBV4-3 with TRBJ1-1; no clear D gene. This receptor was identified in a man aged 60 to 69 with active or convalescent COVID-19. Here the CDR3 DNA reads TGCGCCAGCAGCCAGGACTTTGGGTTTCCGAACACTGAAGCTTTCTTT. Its translation: CASSQDFGFPNTEAFF.